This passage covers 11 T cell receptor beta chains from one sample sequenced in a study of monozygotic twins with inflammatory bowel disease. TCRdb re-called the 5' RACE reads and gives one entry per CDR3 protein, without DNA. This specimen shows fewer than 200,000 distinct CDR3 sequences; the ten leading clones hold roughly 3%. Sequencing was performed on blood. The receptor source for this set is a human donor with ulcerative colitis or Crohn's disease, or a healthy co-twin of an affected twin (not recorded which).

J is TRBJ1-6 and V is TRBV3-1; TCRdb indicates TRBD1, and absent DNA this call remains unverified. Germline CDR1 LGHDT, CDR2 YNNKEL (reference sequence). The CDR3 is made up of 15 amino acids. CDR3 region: CASRSTGAYNSPLHF.

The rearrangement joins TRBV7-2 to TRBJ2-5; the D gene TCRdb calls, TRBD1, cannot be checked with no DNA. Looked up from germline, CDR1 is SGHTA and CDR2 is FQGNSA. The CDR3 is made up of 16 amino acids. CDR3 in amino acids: CASSPMPGVYQETQYF.

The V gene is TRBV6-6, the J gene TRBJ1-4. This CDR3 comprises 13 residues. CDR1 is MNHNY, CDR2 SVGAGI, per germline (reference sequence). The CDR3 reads CASFRSANEKLFF.

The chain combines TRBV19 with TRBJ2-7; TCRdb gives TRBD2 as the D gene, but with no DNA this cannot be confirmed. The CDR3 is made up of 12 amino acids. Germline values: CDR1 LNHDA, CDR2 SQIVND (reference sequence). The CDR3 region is CASSISSAEQYF. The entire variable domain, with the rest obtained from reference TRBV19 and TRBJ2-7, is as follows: DGGITQSPKYLFRKEGQNVTLSCEQNLNHDAMYWYRQDPGQGLRLIYYSQIVNDFQKGDIAEGYSVSREKKESFPLTVTSAQKNPTAFYLCASSISSAEQYFGPGTRLTVT.

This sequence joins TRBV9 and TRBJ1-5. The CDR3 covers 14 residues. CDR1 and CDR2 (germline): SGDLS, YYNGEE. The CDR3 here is CASSPEVGNQPQHF.

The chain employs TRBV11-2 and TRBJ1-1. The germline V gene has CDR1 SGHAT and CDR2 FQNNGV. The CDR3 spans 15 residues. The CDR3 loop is CASSFGQFMNTEAFF.

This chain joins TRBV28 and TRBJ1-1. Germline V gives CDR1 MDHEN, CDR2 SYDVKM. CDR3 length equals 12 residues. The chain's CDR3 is CASSAQPRRAFF.

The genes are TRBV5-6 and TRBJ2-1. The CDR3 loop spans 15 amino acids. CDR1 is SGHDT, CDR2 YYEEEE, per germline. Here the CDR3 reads CASSLEAGAPAEQFF.

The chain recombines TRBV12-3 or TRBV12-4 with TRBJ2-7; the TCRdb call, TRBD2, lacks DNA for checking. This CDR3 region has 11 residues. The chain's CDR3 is CASSAGPEQYF.

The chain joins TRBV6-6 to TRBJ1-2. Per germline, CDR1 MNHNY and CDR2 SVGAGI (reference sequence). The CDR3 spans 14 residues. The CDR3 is CASSYLDKNYGYTF.

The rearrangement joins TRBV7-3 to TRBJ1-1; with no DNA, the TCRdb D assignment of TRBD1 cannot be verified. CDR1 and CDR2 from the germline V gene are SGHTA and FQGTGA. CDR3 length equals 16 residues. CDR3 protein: CASSLKGTGRITEAFF.